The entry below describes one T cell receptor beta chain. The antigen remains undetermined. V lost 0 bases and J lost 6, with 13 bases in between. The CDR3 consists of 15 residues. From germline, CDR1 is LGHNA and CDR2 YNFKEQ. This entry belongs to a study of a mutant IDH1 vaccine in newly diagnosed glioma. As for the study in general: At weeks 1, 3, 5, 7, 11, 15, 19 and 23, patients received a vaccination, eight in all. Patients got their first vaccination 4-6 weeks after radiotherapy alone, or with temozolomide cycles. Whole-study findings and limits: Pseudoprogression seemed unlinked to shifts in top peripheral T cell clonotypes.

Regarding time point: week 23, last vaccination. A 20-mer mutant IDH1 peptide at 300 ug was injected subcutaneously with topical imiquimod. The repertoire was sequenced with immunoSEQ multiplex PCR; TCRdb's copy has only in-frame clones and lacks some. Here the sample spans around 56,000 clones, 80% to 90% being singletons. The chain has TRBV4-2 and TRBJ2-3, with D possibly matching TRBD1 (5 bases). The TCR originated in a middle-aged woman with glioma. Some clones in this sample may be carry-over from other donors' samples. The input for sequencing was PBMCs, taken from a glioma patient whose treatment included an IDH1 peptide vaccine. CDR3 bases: TGTGCCAGCAGCCAAGAGCTCCGGCACAGGGATACGCAGTATTTT. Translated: CASSQELRHRDTQYF.